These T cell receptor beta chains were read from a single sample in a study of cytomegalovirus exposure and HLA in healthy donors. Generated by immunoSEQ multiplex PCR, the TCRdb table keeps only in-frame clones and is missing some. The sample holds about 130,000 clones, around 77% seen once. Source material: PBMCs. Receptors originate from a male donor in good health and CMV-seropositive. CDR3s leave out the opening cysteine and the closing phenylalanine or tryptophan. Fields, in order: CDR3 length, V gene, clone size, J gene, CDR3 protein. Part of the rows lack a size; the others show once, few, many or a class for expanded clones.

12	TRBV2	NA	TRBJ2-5	ASSEGIPSETQY
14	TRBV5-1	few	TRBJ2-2	ASSFAGQGYTGELF
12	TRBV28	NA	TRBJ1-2	ASSSDRLNYGYT
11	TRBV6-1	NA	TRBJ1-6	ASSERWNSPLH
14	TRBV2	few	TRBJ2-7	ASSELASGVGGEQY
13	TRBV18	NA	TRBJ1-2	ASSPGTGVSYGYT
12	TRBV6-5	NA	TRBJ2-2	ASSLTSMVGELF
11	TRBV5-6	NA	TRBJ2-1	ASSPKNRNEQF
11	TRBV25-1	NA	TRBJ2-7	ASSAPGSYEQY
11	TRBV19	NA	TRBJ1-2	ASSIGSFYGYT
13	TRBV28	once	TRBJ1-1	ASSPWTGRYTEAF
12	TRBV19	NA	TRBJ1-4	ASKVRGLNEKLF
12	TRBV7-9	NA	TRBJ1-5	ASSRTGRGQPQH
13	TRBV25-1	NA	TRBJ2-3	ASSDPGLAADTQY
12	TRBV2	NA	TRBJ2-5	ASSALSLGETQY
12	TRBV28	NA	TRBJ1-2	ASSFQGQGFGYT
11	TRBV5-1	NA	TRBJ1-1	ASSYQAHTEAF
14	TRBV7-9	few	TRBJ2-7	ASSYLGGKSSYEQY
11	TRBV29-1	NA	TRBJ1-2	SVGSGVHYGYT
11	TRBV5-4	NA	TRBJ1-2	ASAPQGNYGYT
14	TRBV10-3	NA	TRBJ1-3	AISAFATVSGNTIY
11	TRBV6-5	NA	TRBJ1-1	ASSWDRGTEAF
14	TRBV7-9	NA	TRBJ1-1	ASIFVGQGAVTEAF
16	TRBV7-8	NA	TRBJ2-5	ASSFTDRVFIGQETQY
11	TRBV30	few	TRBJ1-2	TGGTGSLYGYT
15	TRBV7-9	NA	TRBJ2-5	ASSSPGDRGILETQY
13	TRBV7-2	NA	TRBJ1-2	ASSLRGGLGYGYT
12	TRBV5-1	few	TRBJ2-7	ASSSRTGASEQY
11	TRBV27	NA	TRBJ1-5	ASSLSGNQPQH
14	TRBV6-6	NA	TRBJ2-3	ASSYRGQLSTDTQY
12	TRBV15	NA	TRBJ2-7	ATSKIAGGYEQY
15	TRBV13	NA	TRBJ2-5	ASSLGRIVKGDETQY
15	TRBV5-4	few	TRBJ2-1	ASSPALGLAGYNEQF
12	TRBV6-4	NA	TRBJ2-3	ASSETGGTDTQY
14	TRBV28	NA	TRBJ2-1	ASNPHPGQEYNEQF
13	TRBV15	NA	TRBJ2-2	ATSRARANTGELF
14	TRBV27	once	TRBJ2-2	ASSLWDRGRTGELF
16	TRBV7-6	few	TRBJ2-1	ASSLASIAGGPNNEQF
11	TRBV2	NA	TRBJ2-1	ASRRDYNNEQF
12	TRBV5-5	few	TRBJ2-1	ASRAGTENNEQF
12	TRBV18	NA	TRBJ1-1	ASSQGQVRTEAF
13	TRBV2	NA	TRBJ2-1	ASSVGGLTYNEQF
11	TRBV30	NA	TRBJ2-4	AWSRSGENIQY
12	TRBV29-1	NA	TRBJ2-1	SVGLGGSGNEQF
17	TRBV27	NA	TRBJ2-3	ASSLGGTFVLGFTDTQY
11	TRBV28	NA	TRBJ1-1	ASSITPGQEAF